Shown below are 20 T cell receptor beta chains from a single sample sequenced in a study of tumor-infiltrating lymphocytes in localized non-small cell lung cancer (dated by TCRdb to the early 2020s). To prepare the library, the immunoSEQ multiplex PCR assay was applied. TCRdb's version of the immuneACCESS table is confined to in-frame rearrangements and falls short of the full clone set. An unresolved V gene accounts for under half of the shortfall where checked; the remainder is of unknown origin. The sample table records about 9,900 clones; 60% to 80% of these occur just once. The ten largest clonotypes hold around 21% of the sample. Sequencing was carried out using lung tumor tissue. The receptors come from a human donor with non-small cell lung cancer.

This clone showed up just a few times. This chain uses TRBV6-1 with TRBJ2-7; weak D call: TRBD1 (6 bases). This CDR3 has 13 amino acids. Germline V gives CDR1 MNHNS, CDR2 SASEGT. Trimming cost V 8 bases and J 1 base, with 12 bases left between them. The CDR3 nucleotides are TGTGCCAGCGGGACACCTAATTCCTACGAGCAGTACTTC. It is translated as CASGTPNSYEQYF.

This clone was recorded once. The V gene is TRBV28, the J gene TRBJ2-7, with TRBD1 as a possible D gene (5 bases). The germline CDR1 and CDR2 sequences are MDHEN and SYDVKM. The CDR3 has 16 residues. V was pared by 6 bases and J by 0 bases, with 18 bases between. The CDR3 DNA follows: TGTGCCAGCAGCTGGGGCGACAGTTTAAGCTCCTACGAGCAGTACTTC. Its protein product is CASSWGDSLSSYEQYF.

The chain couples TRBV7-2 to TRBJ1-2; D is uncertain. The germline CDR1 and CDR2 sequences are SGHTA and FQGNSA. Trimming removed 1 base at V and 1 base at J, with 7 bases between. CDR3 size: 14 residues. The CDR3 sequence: CASSLERHNYGYTF. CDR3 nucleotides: TGTGCCAGCAGCTTAGAGAGACATAACTATGGCTACACCTTC.

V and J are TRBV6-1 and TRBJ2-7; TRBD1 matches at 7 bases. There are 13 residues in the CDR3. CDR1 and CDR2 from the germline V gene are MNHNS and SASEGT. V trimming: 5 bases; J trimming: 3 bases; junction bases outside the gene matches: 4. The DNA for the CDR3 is TGTGCCAGCAGTTCTCAGGGGGTCTACGAGCAGTACTTC. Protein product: CASSSQGVYEQYF.

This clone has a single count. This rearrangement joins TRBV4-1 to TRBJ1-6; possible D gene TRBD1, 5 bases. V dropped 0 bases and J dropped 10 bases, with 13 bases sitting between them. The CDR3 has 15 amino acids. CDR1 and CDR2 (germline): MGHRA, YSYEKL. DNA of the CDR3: TGCGCCAGCAGCCAAGACGCAGGGTGGTGGTCACCCCTCCACTTT. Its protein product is CASSQDAGWWSPLHF.

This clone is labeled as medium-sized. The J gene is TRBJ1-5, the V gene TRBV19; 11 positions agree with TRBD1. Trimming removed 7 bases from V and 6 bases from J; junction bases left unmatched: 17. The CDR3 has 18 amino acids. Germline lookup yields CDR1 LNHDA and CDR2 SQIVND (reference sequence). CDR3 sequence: CASTIGDRGSFKGQPQHF. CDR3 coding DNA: TGTGCCAGTACCATTGGGGACAGGGGGTCGTTCAAAGGTCAGCCCCAGCATTTT.

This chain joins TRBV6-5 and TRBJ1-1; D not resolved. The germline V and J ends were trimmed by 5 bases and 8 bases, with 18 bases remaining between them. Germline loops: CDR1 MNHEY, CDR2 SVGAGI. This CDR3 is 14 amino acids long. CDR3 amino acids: CASSNTFRLPEAFF. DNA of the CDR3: TGTGCCAGCAGTAATACCTTTCGGCTGCCCGAAGCTTTCTTT.

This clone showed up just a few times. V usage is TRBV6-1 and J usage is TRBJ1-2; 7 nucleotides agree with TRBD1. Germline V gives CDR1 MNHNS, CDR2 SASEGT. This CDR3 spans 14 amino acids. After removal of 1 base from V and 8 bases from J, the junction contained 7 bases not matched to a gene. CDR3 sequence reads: CASSEDQTGYGYTF. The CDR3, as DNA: TGTGCCAGCAGTGAAGACCAGACAGGGTACGGCTACACCTTC.

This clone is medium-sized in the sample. The CDR3 region is CASSGATEPLHF. Written as DNA, the CDR3 is TGTGCCAGCAGTGGGGCAACAGAGCCACTCCACTTT. The chain recombines TRBV6-1 with TRBJ1-6, with D hard to call. CDR1 is MNHNS, CDR2 SASEGT, per germline. V gave up 4 bases and J gave up 16 bases, with 14 bases separating them. The CDR3 contains 12 residues.

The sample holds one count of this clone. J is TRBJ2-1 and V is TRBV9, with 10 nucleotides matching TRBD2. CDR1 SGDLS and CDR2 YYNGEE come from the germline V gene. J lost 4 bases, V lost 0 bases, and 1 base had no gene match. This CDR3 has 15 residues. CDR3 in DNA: TGTGCCAGCAGCGTAGTAGCGGGGGGTTACAATGAGCAGTTCTTC. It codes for CASSVVAGGYNEQFF.

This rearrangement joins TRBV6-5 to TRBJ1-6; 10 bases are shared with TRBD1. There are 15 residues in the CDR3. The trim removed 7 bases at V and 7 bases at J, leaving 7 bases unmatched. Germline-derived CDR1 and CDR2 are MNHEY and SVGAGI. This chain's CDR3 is CASTQGDRGNSPLHF. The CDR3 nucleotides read TGTGCCAGCACCCAGGGGGACAGGGGAAATTCACCCCTCCACTTT.

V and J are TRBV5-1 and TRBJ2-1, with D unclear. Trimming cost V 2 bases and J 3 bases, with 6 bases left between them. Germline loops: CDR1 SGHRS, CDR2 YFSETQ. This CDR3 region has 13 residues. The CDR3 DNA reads TGCGCCAGCAGCTTTGCTGACTACAATGAGCAGTTCTTC. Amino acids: CASSFADYNEQFF.

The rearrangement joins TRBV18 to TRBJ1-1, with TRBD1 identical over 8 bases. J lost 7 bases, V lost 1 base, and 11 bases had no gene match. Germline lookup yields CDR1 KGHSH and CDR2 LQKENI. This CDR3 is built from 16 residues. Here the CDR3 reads CASSPRAGQGAGEAFF. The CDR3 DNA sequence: TGTGCCAGCTCACCACGGGCTGGGCAGGGGGCTGGTGAAGCTTTCTTT. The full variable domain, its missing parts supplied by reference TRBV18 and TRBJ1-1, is NAGVMQNPRHLVRRRGQEARLRCSPMKGHSHVYWYRQLPEEGLKFMVYLQKENIIDESGMPKERFSAEFPKEGPSILRIQQVVRGDSAAYFCASSPRAGQGAGEAFFGQGTRLTVV.

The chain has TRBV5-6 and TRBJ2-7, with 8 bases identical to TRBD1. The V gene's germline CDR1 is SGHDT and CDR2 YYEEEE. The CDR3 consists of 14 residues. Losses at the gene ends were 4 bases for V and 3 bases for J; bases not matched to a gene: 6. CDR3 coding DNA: TGTGCCAGCAGCCCGGTGGACAGGGTCTACGAGCAGTACTTC. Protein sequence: CASSPVDRVYEQYF.

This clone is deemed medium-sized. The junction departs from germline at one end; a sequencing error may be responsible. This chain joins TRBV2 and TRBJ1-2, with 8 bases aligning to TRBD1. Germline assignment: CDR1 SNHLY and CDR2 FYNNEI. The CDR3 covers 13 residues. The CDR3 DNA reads TGTGCCAGCACGGATGGACAGGGCCTCCACACCCTCTTC. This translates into CASTDGQGLHTLF.

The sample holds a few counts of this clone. The CDR3 DNA is TGTGCCAGCAGTGTAACGGGACGGCCCGATACGCAGTATTTT. It yields the protein CASSVTGRPDTQYF. V and J are TRBV28 and TRBJ2-3; D tentatively fits TRBD1 or TRBD2 (5 bases each). Germline CDR1 reads MDHEN; CDR2 reads SYDVKM. CDR3 size: 14 residues. The V gene lost 5 bases and the J gene lost 6 bases, with 15 bases spanning the gap.

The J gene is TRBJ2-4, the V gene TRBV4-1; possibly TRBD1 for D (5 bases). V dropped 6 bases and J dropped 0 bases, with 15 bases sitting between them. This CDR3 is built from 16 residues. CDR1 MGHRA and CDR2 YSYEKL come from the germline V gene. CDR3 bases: TGCGCCAGCAGAAGGGGCAGTCCGACAGCCAAAAACATTCAGTACTTC. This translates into CASRRGSPTAKNIQYF.

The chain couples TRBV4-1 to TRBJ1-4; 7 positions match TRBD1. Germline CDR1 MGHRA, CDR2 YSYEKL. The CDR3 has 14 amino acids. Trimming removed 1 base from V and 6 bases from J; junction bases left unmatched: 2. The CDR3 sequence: CASSQGQGYEKLFF. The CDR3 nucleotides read TGCGCCAGCAGCCAAGGACAGGGTTATGAAAAACTGTTTTTT.

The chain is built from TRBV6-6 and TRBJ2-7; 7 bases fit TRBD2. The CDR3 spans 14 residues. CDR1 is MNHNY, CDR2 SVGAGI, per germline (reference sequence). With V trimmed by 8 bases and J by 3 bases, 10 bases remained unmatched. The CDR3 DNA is TGTGCCAGCGAGGACGGGGGGTCTCACTACGAGCAGTACTTC. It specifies CASEDGGSHYEQYF.

The CDR3 spells CASSTRQRSSYNEQFF. The CDR3 bases are TGTGCCAGCAGCACCCGACAGCGGAGCTCCTACAATGAGCAGTTCTTC. The chain has TRBV5-4 and TRBJ2-1; D could derive from TRBD1 or TRBD2 (5 bases each). Trimming pared 4 bases from V and 0 bases from J, leaving 14 bases between. The CDR3 totals 16 residues. Germline V gives CDR1 SGHNT, CDR2 YYREEE (reference sequence). Using reference TRBV5-4 and TRBJ2-1 for the parts outside the CDR3, the full variable domain is ETGVTQSPTHLIKTRGQQVTLRCSSQSGHNTVSWYQQALGQGPQFIFQYYREEENGRGNFPPRFSGLQFPNYSSELNVNALELDDSALYLCASSTRQRSSYNEQFFGPGTRLTVL.